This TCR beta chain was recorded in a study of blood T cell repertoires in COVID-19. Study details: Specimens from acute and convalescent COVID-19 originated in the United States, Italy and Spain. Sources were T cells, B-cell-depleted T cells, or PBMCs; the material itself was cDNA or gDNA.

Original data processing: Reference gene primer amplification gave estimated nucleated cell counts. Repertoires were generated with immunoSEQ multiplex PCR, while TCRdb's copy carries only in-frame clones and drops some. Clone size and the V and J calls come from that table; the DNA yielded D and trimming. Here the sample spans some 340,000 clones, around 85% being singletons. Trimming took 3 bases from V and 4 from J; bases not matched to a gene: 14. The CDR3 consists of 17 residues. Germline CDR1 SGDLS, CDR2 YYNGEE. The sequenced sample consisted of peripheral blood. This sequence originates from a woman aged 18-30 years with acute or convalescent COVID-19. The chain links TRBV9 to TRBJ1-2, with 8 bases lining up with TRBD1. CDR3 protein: CASSAKTGAASPYGYTF. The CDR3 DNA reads TGTGCCAGCAGCGCCAAGACAGGGGCCGCAAGTCCCTATGGCTACACCTTC.